One and the same sample provided the 16 T cell receptor beta chains below, sequenced in a study of vaccination effects on CD4 cells after COVID-19. The antigens for these receptors are not known. Scientists isolated CD4+ T cells after an approximately 11-day culture period ended. The participants, recipients of two vaccine doses, got either BNT162b2 or mRNA-1273. The assay was immunoSEQ multiplex PCR, and TCRdb's table has in-frame clones only and misses some. The repertoire holds under 55,000 clones, roughly 70% seen once, with 6% to 7% in the top ten. The starting material was CD4+ T cells from PBMCs cultured without peptide, obtained after COVID-19 vaccination. The origin of the receptors is a human donor who received a COVID-19 vaccine.

The V call is TRBV5-1, the J call TRBJ2-6, with D perhaps TRBD1 (7 bases). The CDR3 extends over 19 amino acids. Germline V gene data show CDR1 as SGHRS and CDR2 as YFSETQ. V dropped 0 bases and J dropped 0 bases, with 16 bases sitting between them. The CDR3 DNA sequence: TGCGCCAGCAGCTTGGCAGGGGGGCAGGTCCGCTCTGGGGCCAACGTCCTGACTTTC. It specifies CASSLAGGQVRSGANVLTF.

The chain has TRBV6-2 or TRBV6-3 and TRBJ1-1; TRBD1 is a possible D gene (6 bases). Between the trimmed V and J ends, which lost 6 bases and 3 bases, there was a span of 20 bases. CDR3 length equals 16 residues. CDR1 is MNHEY, CDR2 SVGEGT, per germline. For the CDR3, the DNA is TGTGCCAGCAGCTTACTCAAAACAGGGAGGGACACTGAAGCTTTCTTT. Its translation is CASSLLKTGRDTEAFF.

V usage is TRBV7-9 and J usage is TRBJ2-3; the D gene is possibly TRBD2 (6 bases). This CDR3 is built from 14 residues. Germline loops: CDR1 SEHNR, CDR2 FQNEAQ (reference sequence). With 3 bases removed from V and 2 bases from J, the gap between germline ends came to 9 bases. The CDR3 DNA reads TGTGCCAGCAGCTTTAGCGGATCCACAGATACGCAGTATTTT. Its translation: CASSFSGSTDTQYF. Together with reference TRBV7-9 and TRBJ2-3, the CDR3 gives the full variable domain: DTGVSQNPRHKITKRGQNVTFRCDPISEHNRLYWYRQTLGQGPEFLTYFQNEAQLEKSRLLSDRFSAERPKGSFSTLEIQRTEQGDSAMYLCASSFSGSTDTQYFGPGTRLTVL.

The rearrangement uses TRBV9 and TRBJ2-7, with D perhaps matching TRBD2 (7 bases). V was pared by 3 bases and J by 7 bases, with 23 bases between. The CDR3 totals 16 residues. CDR1 is SGDLS, CDR2 YYNGEE, per germline. CDR3 sequence (DNA): TGTGCCAGCAGCGAGTGGGGGGGGCCCCCGGGACGAGAGCAGTACTTC. This codes for CASSEWGGPPGREQYF.

The chain is built from TRBV5-6 and TRBJ2-1; the D call may be TRBD1 or TRBD2 (5 bases each). Trimming cost V 4 bases and J 4 bases, with 15 bases left between them. Germline values: CDR1 SGHDT, CDR2 YYEEEE. This CDR3 spans 15 amino acids. Written as DNA, the CDR3 is TGTGCCAGCAGCATAGAAGGGACGACTTACAATGAGCAGTTCTTC. Translated: CASSIEGTTYNEQFF.

The rearrangement uses TRBV18 and TRBJ2-7; tentatively, D is TRBD2 (5 bases). The CDR3 spans 15 residues. The germline CDR1 and CDR2 sequences are KGHSH and LQKENI. Between the trimmed V and J ends, which lost 3 bases and 0 bases, there was a span of 12 bases. Here the CDR3 reads CASSPVGGSSYEQYF. CDR3 sequence (DNA): TGTGCCAGCTCACCGGTAGGTGGGAGCTCCTACGAGCAGTACTTC. Variable domain in full (rest from reference TRBV18 and TRBJ2-7): NAGVMQNPRHLVRRRGQEARLRCSPMKGHSHVYWYRQLPEEGLKFMVYLQKENIIDESGMPKERFSAEFPKEGPSILRIQQVVRGDSAAYFCASSPVGGSSYEQYFGPGTRLTVT.

This chain joins TRBV5-1 and TRBJ1-6; D might be TRBD1 (6 bases). CDR1 and CDR2 from the germline V gene are SGHRS and YFSETQ. The CDR3 is 14 amino acids. V was cut by 4 bases and J by 12 bases, with 17 bases left in between. The CDR3 protein is CASSLRGAGEPLHF. As DNA, the CDR3 is TGCGCCAGCAGCCTTCGTGGGGCAGGGGAACCCCTCCACTTT.

The chain employs TRBV5-1 and TRBJ1-1; D is undetermined. Germline V gene lookup returns CDR1 SGHRS and CDR2 YFSETQ. Trimming took 4 bases from V and 1 from J, leaving 14 bases between them. The CDR3 has 15 amino acids. CDR3 residues: CASSREDEQNTEAFF. CDR3 coding DNA: TGCGCCAGCAGCCGAGAAGACGAACAGAACACTGAAGCTTTCTTT.

The gene calls are TRBV4-2 and TRBJ2-5; D possibly matches TRBD1 or TRBD2 (5 bases each). V shed 4 bases and J shed 5 bases, with 17 bases lying between them. Germline CDR1 reads LGHNA; CDR2 reads YNFKEQ. CDR3 size: 15 residues. CDR3 sequence: CASSLGPNSWETQYF. The CDR3 nucleotides read TGTGCCAGCAGCCTGGGACCCAATTCATGGGAGACCCAGTACTTC.

This chain connects TRBV5-1 to TRBJ1-2; 7 bases are shared with TRBD1. CDR1 SGHRS and CDR2 YFSETQ come from the germline V gene. The CDR3 contains 14 residues. V gave up 0 bases and J gave up 2 bases; unmatched junction bases: 1. CDR3 protein: CASSLGDRNYGYTF. Written as DNA, the CDR3 is TGCGCCAGCAGCTTGGGGGACAGAAACTATGGCTACACCTTC.

This clone was observed a few times. The chain uses TRBV2 and TRBJ2-2, with TRBD2 identical over 14 bases. CDR1 is SNHLY, CDR2 FYNNEI, per germline. The CDR3 length is 15 residues. V trimming: 6 bases; J trimming: 5 bases; junction bases outside the gene matches: 2. The CDR3 coding sequence is TGTGCCAGCAGGGGACTAGCGGGAGAGACCGGGGAGCTGTTTTTT. Protein product: CASRGLAGETGELFF. The full variable domain, rest sourced from reference TRBV2 and TRBJ2-2, is EPEVTQTPSHQVTQMGQEVILRCVPISNHLYFYWYRQILGQKVEFLVSFYNNEISEKSEIFDDQFSVERPDGSNFTLKIRSTKLEDSAMYFCASRGLAGETGELFFGEGSRLTVL.

The J gene is TRBJ1-1, the V gene TRBV29-1, with a tentative D call TRBD1 (5 bases). The V and J ends lost 6 bases and 5 bases respectively, with 28 bases between them. This CDR3 comprises 17 residues. Germline V CDR1 and CDR2: SQVTM, ANQGSEA. CDR3 protein: CSVGGEGTGPRRTEAFF. The CDR3 DNA sequence: TGCAGCGTGGGGGGAGAGGGAACAGGTCCAAGGAGGACTGAAGCTTTCTTT.

The DNA for the CDR3 is TGTGCCAGCAGCTTCTACGAGCAGTACTTC. As protein: CASSFYEQYF. The V and J genes are TRBV5-5 and TRBJ2-7; D not certain. The germline V gene has CDR1 SGHKS and CDR2 YYEKEE (reference sequence). V dropped 2 bases and J dropped 3 bases, with 0 bases sitting between them. There are 10 residues in the CDR3.

The rearrangement uses TRBV27 and TRBJ2-7; no definite D call. V shed 2 bases and J shed 2 bases, with 13 bases lying between them. Germline V CDR1 and CDR2: MNHEY, SMNVEV (reference sequence). This CDR3 has 15 amino acids. The CDR3 region has the DNA TGTGCCAGCAGTTTAAAGGACGGCAAACCCTACGAGCAGTACTTC. This sequence encodes CASSLKDGKPYEQYF.

This clone was detected only a few times. The chain couples TRBV5-1 to TRBJ1-2; no firm D call. The CDR3 totals 12 residues. The V gene's germline CDR1 is SGHRS and CDR2 YFSETQ. Trimming cost V 0 bases and J 7 bases, with 7 bases left between them. The CDR3: CASSLDGSGYTF. The CDR3 DNA sequence: TGCGCCAGCAGCTTGGACGGTTCTGGCTACACCTTC.

The gene calls are TRBV7-2 and TRBJ2-3; D not resolved. The CDR3 loop spans 12 amino acids. Trimming removed 5 bases from V and 1 base from J, with 4 bases in between. Germline-derived CDR1 and CDR2 are SGHTA and FQGNSA. This CDR3 reads CASSPGTDTQYF. For the CDR3, the DNA is TGTGCCAGCAGCCCGGGCACAGATACGCAGTATTTT.